This T cell receptor beta chain derives from a study of T cell repertoires in cytomegalovirus infection. At the level of the study: Both a matching HLA type and CMV infection were indicated by public TCR beta signatures.

Whole-study results and caveats: HLA-C-restricted CMV clonotypes gave the most frequent clonotype in two of eight donors.

As concerns this clonotype: Its specificity is unknown. A much larger clone differs from this one at a single base, so this may be a read error.

TCRdb called the reads again in MiXCR, with one record for every CDR3 protein. The sample shows roughly 500,000 distinct CDR3 sequences, roughly 10% of them seen only once. The germline V and J ends were trimmed by 10 bases and 0 bases, with 11 bases remaining between them. Germline V gene data show CDR1 as MNHNY and CDR2 as SVGAGI (reference sequence). The CDR3 is 13 residues long. The source of this sequence is a human donor in good health (CMV status not recorded). Some clones in this sample may be carry-over from other donors' samples. The sample consisted of PBMCs. The chain couples TRBV6-6 to TRBJ2-3, with a possible D match to TRBD1 (6 bases). DNA for the CDR3: TGTGCCAACCTCAGGGGAAGCACAGATACGCAGTATTTT. It yields the protein CANLRGSTDTQYF.